These 32 T cell receptor beta chains were sequenced from one sample in a study of vaccination and CD4 T cells after COVID-19. Antigens for these TCRs are unknown. Described treatment: roughly 11-day PBMC culture with coronavirus spike peptide pools or control peptides (ViraFEST assay). At the Johns Hopkins FTIC core, DNA taken from cultured CD4+ T cells was sequenced by way of the Oncomine TCR Beta short-read assay. MiXCR, run by TCRdb on the PCR reads, gives a single entry per CDR3 protein. This repertoire shows 12,000 to 15,000 distinct CDR3 sequences, about 55% found once; its top ten account for less than 7.5%. Sequenced material: CD4+ T cells from blood, cultured in vitro. The receptors derive from a human donor who had recovered from COVID-19.

Concerning this clonotype: The junction shows a germline mismatch at one end, possibly a read error. The chain joins TRBV7-9 to TRBJ2-1; 8 nucleotides align to TRBD1. Germline V gene sequence: CDR1 SEHNR, CDR2 FQNEAQ (reference sequence). This CDR3 has 16 residues. The CDR3, as DNA: TGTGCCAGCACCTTAGGGAAGAGGACAGGGCAAGATGAGCAGTTCTTC. Its translation is CASTLGKRTGQDEQFF.

The CDR3 region has the DNA TGTGCCAGCAGTTTATCCCCTTGGACCGGGCATTTT. As protein: CASSLSPWTGHF. V is TRBV12-3 or TRBV12-4 and J is TRBJ1-5, with D unclear. The V and J ends lost 2 bases and 15 bases respectively, with 14 bases between them. There are 12 residues in the CDR3.

This clonotype appeared a single time. In DNA, the CDR3 is TGTGCCAGCAGCCGACTAGTGGGACGCCAAGAGACCCAGTACTTC. Its translation is CASSRLVGRQETQYF. The chain joins TRBV11-2 to TRBJ2-5, with D perhaps matching TRBD2 (6 bases). Germline CDR1 is SGHAT and CDR2 is FQNNGV. The CDR3 covers 15 residues. Trimming pared 5 bases from V and 1 base from J, leaving 14 bases between.

In this sample, this clonotype turned up a few times. The chain is built from TRBV11-2 and TRBJ1-2; weak D call: TRBD1 (6 bases). The V end was cut by 4 bases, the J end by 4 bases, with 16 bases between. The germline gives CDR1 SGHAT, CDR2 FQNNGV. This CDR3 is 15 amino acids long. The CDR3 sequence: CASSSLQGYGYGYTF. In nucleotides, the CDR3 is TGTGCCAGCAGCTCCCTACAGGGATACGGCTATGGCTACACCTTC.

The chain couples TRBV28 to TRBJ2-5; tentatively, D is TRBD2 (6 bases). Germline V gives CDR1 MDHEN, CDR2 SYDVKM. CDR3 length: 12 amino acids. V gave up 11 bases and J gave up 7 bases, with 17 bases separating them. DNA for the CDR3: TGTGCCTCAAACGAGGAGGGCACGACCCAGTACTTC. It codes for CASNEEGTTQYF.

The chain employs TRBV5-4 and TRBJ2-5, with 13 positions matching TRBD2. Germline CDR1 reads SGHNT; CDR2 reads YYREEE (reference sequence). The CDR3 is 19 amino acids. V was pared by 4 bases and J by 7 bases, with 19 bases of the junction left unmatched. CDR3 in amino acids: CASSIGLAGVRPQVGTQYF. In DNA form, the CDR3 reads TGTGCCAGCAGCATCGGACTAGCGGGAGTGAGACCTCAGGTTGGGACCCAGTACTTC. Supplemented by reference TRBV5-4 and TRBJ2-5, the full variable domain reads ETGVTQSPTHLIKTRGQQVTLRCSSQSGHNTVSWYQQALGQGPQFIFQYYREEENGRGNFPPRFSGLQFPNYSSELNVNALELDDSALYLCASSIGLAGVRPQVGTQYFGPGTRLLVL.

The table lists this clonotype with a few counts. V and J are TRBV30 and TRBJ2-5; possibly TRBD1 or TRBD2 for D (6 bases each). The CDR3 totals 13 residues. V lost 4 bases, J lost 4 bases, and 13 bases lay in between. The germline CDR1 and CDR2 sequences are GTSNPN and SVGIG (reference sequence). CDR3 residues: CAWMRPGAETQYF. The CDR3, as DNA: TGTGCCTGGATGCGTCCGGGGGCAGAGACCCAGTACTTC.

J is TRBJ1-1 and V is TRBV7-9, with D perhaps matching TRBD1 (6 bases). Per the germline V gene, CDR1 is SEHNR and CDR2 is FQNEAQ (reference sequence). V was pared by 5 bases and J by 0 bases, with 16 bases between. This CDR3 comprises 16 residues. CDR3 residues: CASSAGSTGLNTEAFF. CDR3 coding DNA: TGTGCCAGCAGCGCCGGATCTACAGGGTTGAACACTGAAGCTTTCTTT.

This clonotype was counted only a few times. The chain links TRBV15 to TRBJ2-7; D unclear. Deletions cut 0 bases from V and 5 bases from J, with 5 bases between. The CDR3 runs to 12 residues. The germline CDR1 and CDR2 sequences are LNHNV and YYDKDF (reference sequence). The CDR3 loop reads CATSRDSNEQYF. In DNA, the CDR3 is TGTGCCACCAGCAGAGATTCTAACGAGCAGTACTTC.

The chain is built from TRBV28 and TRBJ2-7; maybe TRBD1 (5 bases). CDR3 length: 15 amino acids. Germline CDR1 is MDHEN and CDR2 is SYDVKM. V lost 3 bases to trimming and J lost 0 bases, with 12 bases between them. CDR3 coding DNA: TGTGCCAGCAGTTTTGACAGTTCAAGCTCCTACGAGCAGTACTTC. Its protein is CASSFDSSSSYEQYF.

V gene TRBV20-1 combines with J gene TRBJ1-5, with 7 bases that match TRBD1. Germline V gives CDR1 DFQATT, CDR2 SNEGSKA (reference sequence). After removal of 4 bases from V and 5 bases from J, the junction contained 8 bases not matched to a gene. There are 14 residues in the CDR3. The CDR3 loop is CSANHGQAYQPQHF. As DNA, the CDR3 is TGCAGTGCTAACCACGGACAGGCCTATCAGCCCCAGCATTTT.

The sample holds a few counts of this clonotype. V gene TRBV24-1 combines with J gene TRBJ2-6; weak D call: TRBD1 (5 bases). The CDR3 covers 13 residues. Germline assignment: CDR1 KGHDR and CDR2 SFDVKD. V was cut by 9 bases and J by 3 bases, with 8 bases left in between. This chain's CDR3 is CATGASGANVLTF. The CDR3 DNA reads TGTGCCACCGGGGCGAGTGGGGCCAACGTCCTGACTTTC.

This chain joins TRBV20-1 and TRBJ2-7; tentatively, D is TRBD1 (6 bases). CDR1 is DFQATT and CDR2 is SNEGSKA in the germline V gene (reference sequence). Trimming took 3 bases from V and 2 from J, leaving 17 bases between them. CDR3 size: 15 residues. The CDR3 region has the DNA TGCAGTGCTAGCCCACTACTTACAGGGACCTACGAGCAGTACTTC. It codes for CSASPLLTGTYEQYF.

The J gene is TRBJ2-3, the V gene TRBV7-6; D not resolved. The germline gives CDR1 SGHVS, CDR2 FNYEAQ. CDR3 length: 14 amino acids. The germline V and J ends were trimmed by 1 base and 1 base, with 6 bases remaining between them. The CDR3 DNA reads TGTGCCAGCAGCTTAGGACTCGGCACAGATACGCAGTATTTT. This translates into CASSLGLGTDTQYF.

The rearrangement links TRBV11-1 to TRBJ2-1, with D perhaps TRBD1 (5 bases). Germline-derived CDR1 and CDR2 are SGHAT and FQDESV (reference sequence). The CDR3 loop spans 17 amino acids. With 1 base removed from V and 0 bases from J, the gap between germline ends came to 13 bases. The CDR3 spells CASSLESGPGSYNEQFF. Here the CDR3 DNA reads TGTGCCAGCAGCTTAGAGTCAGGGCCAGGCTCCTACAATGAGCAGTTCTTC.

The chain links TRBV10-1 to TRBJ2-3, with D possibly called TRBD1 or TRBD2 (5 bases each). The CDR3 totals 16 residues. Germline V lookup: CDR1 WNHNN, CDR2 SYGVQD (reference sequence). The germline V and J ends were trimmed by 6 bases and 4 bases, with 20 bases remaining between them. CDR3 protein: CASSPGRGAGADTQYF. The CDR3 region has the DNA TGCGCCAGCAGCCCGGGAAGAGGGGCCGGCGCAGATACGCAGTATTTT.

CDR3 sequence: CASSLSWGDIQYF. The CDR3 coding sequence is TGTGCCAGCAGCCTGTCGTGGGGAGACATTCAGTACTTC. This chain uses TRBV27 with TRBJ2-4; weak D call: TRBD2 (5 bases). In germline, CDR1 is MNHEY, CDR2 SMNVEV (reference sequence). Between the trimmed V and J ends, which lost 6 bases and 8 bases, there was a span of 14 bases. The CDR3 runs 13 residues.

The gene calls are TRBV6-1 and TRBJ1-2; TRBD1 matches at 9 bases. CDR3 size: 15 residues. The V segment lost 7 bases and the J segment 3 bases; nucleotides outside the gene matches: 9. Germline values: CDR1 MNHNS, CDR2 SASEGT. The CDR3 DNA reads TGTGCCAGCACCACAGGGGGCAAAGGTGACTATGGCTACACCTTC. This encodes CASTTGGKGDYGYTF.

The chain employs TRBV19 and TRBJ2-1; 8 nucleotides line up with TRBD2. CDR3 size: 17 residues. V gave up 3 bases and J gave up 7 bases; unmatched junction bases: 14. From germline, CDR1 is LNHDA and CDR2 SQIVND (reference sequence). CDR3 protein: CASSIRLSGRRRNEQFF. The CDR3, as DNA: TGTGCCAGTAGTATCCGCCTGAGCGGGAGAAGGAGGAATGAGCAGTTCTTC.

This clonotype showed up just a few times. The J gene is TRBJ1-2, the V gene TRBV28; D possibly corresponds to TRBD1 (5 bases). V was clipped by 6 bases and J by 5 bases, with 16 bases between them. Germline V gene data show CDR1 as MDHEN and CDR2 as SYDVKM. The CDR3 is made up of 14 amino acids. Here the CDR3 DNA reads TGTGCCAGCAGATCTTCCGGGACCTATTATGGCTACACCTTC. This translates into CASRSSGTYYGYTF.

The chain employs TRBV10-1 and TRBJ2-3; D remains unclear. Germline values: CDR1 WNHNN, CDR2 SYGVQD (reference sequence). Trimming stripped 8 bases from V and 4 bases from J, with 10 bases between. CDR3 length equals 12 residues. Written as DNA, the CDR3 is TGCGCCAGCGGTCAACGCCCAGATACGCAGTATTTT. Translated, it gives CASGQRPDTQYF.

By frequency in the sample, this clonotype is medium-sized. V and J are TRBV2 and TRBJ1-4; the match to TRBD1 covers 11 bases. CDR3 length: 15 residues. V lost 5 bases and J lost 5; bases outside the gene matches: 4. In germline, CDR1 is SNHLY, CDR2 FYNNEI. CDR3 amino acids: CASSSGTGGNEKLFF. The CDR3 DNA reads TGTGCCAGCAGTTCCGGGACAGGGGGAAATGAAAAACTGTTTTTT.

The count of this clonotype is one. The chain joins TRBV10-3 to TRBJ2-5, with 8 bases identical to TRBD2. The trim removed 3 bases at V and 0 bases at J, leaving 15 bases unmatched. CDR1 is ENHRY and CDR2 is SYGVKD in the germline V gene. The CDR3 loop spans 19 amino acids. The CDR3 DNA reads as TGTGCCATCAGTGACGGGGGGAATAGCGGGACGGGGTACCAAGAGACCCAGTACTTC. This translates into CAISDGGNSGTGYQETQYF.

This clonotype was seen more than once but under ten times. The V call is TRBV23-1, the J call TRBJ1-1; tentatively, D is TRBD1 (5 bases). TRBV23-1 has ORF status, its function being uncertain. With 3 bases removed from V and 0 bases from J, the gap between germline ends came to 11 bases. The CDR3 length is 15 residues. The CDR3 sequence: CASSHRGRLNTEAFF. The CDR3 DNA sequence: TGCGCCAGCAGTCATCGGGGCAGACTGAACACTGAAGCTTTCTTT.

The chain links TRBV7-2 to TRBJ1-2; TRBD1 is a possible D gene (5 bases). Trimming stripped 5 bases from V and 4 bases from J, with 17 bases between. The CDR3 runs 15 residues. From germline, CDR1 is SGHTA and CDR2 FQGNSA. The CDR3 DNA sequence: TGTGCCAGCAGCCCTTTCATCGACAGAGCCTATGGCTACACCTTC. It encodes CASSPFIDRAYGYTF.

This chain joins TRBV5-1 and TRBJ2-3, with a tentative D call TRBD2 (6 bases). Germline CDR1 and CDR2: SGHRS and YFSETQ. The germline V and J ends were trimmed by 4 bases and 1 base, with 7 bases remaining between them. The CDR3 is 13 amino acids. CDR3: CASSGGGTDTQYF. The CDR3, as DNA: TGCGCCAGCAGCGGAGGGGGCACAGATACGCAGTATTTT.

This sequence joins TRBV20-1 and TRBJ1-1, with a possible D match to TRBD1 (6 bases). The V end was cut by 0 bases, the J end by 6 bases, with 17 bases between. Germline V gene sequence: CDR1 DFQATT, CDR2 SNEGSKA (reference sequence). CDR3 size: 15 residues. As DNA, the CDR3 is TGCAGTGCTAGAGATCGGGGGGGGGCTGGTTCTGAAGCTTTCTTT. It codes for CSARDRGGAGSEAFF.

Here the CDR3 reads CSAREGEDEQYF. The CDR3 DNA reads TGCAGTGCTAGAGAAGGGGAGGACGAGCAGTACTTC. The rearrangement links TRBV20-1 to TRBJ2-7; maybe TRBD2 (6 bases). This CDR3 is built from 12 residues. Trimming took off 0 bases at V and 5 bases at J, with 8 bases between the two ends. Germline CDR1 reads DFQATT; CDR2 reads SNEGSKA (reference sequence).

This clonotype was seen only a few times. This rearrangement joins TRBV27 to TRBJ1-1; D unclear. V dropped 5 bases and J dropped 1 base, with 8 bases sitting between them. Germline CDR1 and CDR2: MNHEY and SMNVEV (reference sequence). This CDR3 is 13 amino acids long. The CDR3 DNA reads TGTGCCAGCAGTCGGGGTGAGAACACTGAAGCTTTCTTT. It codes for CASSRGENTEAFF.

V usage is TRBV27 and J usage is TRBJ1-1, with D possibly being TRBD1 (5 bases). CDR3 length equals 13 residues. With 8 bases removed from V and 0 bases from J, the gap between germline ends came to 10 bases. Germline V gives CDR1 MNHEY, CDR2 SMNVEV (reference sequence). This CDR3 reads CASSGGLNTEAFF. The CDR3 bases are TGTGCCAGCTCGGGGGGTCTGAACACTGAAGCTTTCTTT.

This rearrangement joins TRBV27 to TRBJ1-5; 7 positions agree with TRBD1. Trimming at V came to 3 bases and at J to 5 bases, leaving 10 bases not matched to a gene. Germline CDR1 and CDR2: MNHEY and SMNVEV (reference sequence). The CDR3 has 16 amino acids. CDR3 residues: CASSLGAGGSDQPQHF. As DNA, the CDR3 is TGTGCCAGCAGTTTGGGGGCAGGGGGTTCGGATCAGCCCCAGCATTTT.

This clonotype came up once. The J gene is TRBJ2-3, the V gene TRBV12-3 or TRBV12-4; 9 bases match TRBD2. V lost 4 bases and J lost 2; bases outside the gene matches: 7. CDR3 length: 16 amino acids. The chain's CDR3 is CASSSGPSGITDTQYF. The CDR3 bases are TGTGCCAGCAGTTCAGGTCCTAGCGGGATCACAGATACGCAGTATTTT.